The next 8 T cell receptor beta chains were all read from a single sample in a study of shared clonotypes between healthy human individuals. TCRdb's table, derived via immunoSEQ multiplex PCR, lists solely in-frame clones and lacks some. The table includes about 1.5 million clones, 96% detected once. The sequenced sample was naive CD4+ T cells sorted from blood. As to subset: CD45RA+ positively selected. The receptors come from a man under 40 in good health.

The chain couples TRBV12-5 to TRBJ2-2; D remains ambiguous. The CDR3 contains 15 residues. With 1 base removed from V and 6 bases from J, the gap between germline ends came to 12 bases. Germline loops: CDR1 LGHNT, CDR2 FRNRAP. The CDR3: CASGLDRVVAGELFF. In DNA form, the CDR3 reads TGTGCTAGTGGTTTGGACAGAGTGGTGGCCGGGGAGCTGTTTTTT.

The chain is built from TRBV2 and TRBJ2-2, with D tentatively TRBD2 (5 bases). Germline CDR1 is SNHLY and CDR2 is FYNNEI. Trimming cost V 1 base and J 4 bases, with 13 bases left between them. The CDR3 covers 16 residues. The CDR3 loop reads CASSEERAVTTGELFF. The CDR3, as DNA: TGTGCCAGCAGTGAAGAAAGAGCGGTAACCACCGGGGAGCTGTTTTTT.

V gene TRBV5-5 combines with J gene TRBJ2-7; a possible D gene is TRBD2 (6 bases). Germline V gene sequence: CDR1 SGHKS, CDR2 YYEKEE (reference sequence). Trimming took 0 bases from V and 4 from J, leaving 14 bases between them. This CDR3 has 15 residues. CDR3 sequence: CASSLVPDGSYEQYF. CDR3 coding DNA: TGTGCCAGCAGCTTGGTGCCGGACGGGAGTTACGAGCAGTACTTC. Filled out from reference TRBV5-5 and TRBJ2-7, the complete variable domain reads DAGVTQSPTHLIKTRGQQVTLRCSPISGHKSVSWYQQVLGQGPQFIFQYYEKEERGRGNFPDRFSARQFPNYSSELNVNALLLGDSALYLCASSLVPDGSYEQYFGPGTRLTVT.

This clone is a singleton in its sample. V is TRBV28 and J is TRBJ2-5; D uncertain. From germline, CDR1 is MDHEN and CDR2 SYDVKM. V was pared by 5 bases and J by 1 base, with 11 bases between. CDR3 size: 14 residues. CDR3 DNA: TGTGCCAGCAGTGACGAACGGATCCAAGAGACCCAGTACTTC. Its protein product is CASSDERIQETQYF. The whole variable domain, filled in from reference TRBV28 and TRBJ2-5, reads DVKVTQSSRYLVKRTGEKVFLECVQDMDHENMFWYRQDPGLGLRLIYFSYDVKMKEKGDIPEGYSVSREKKERFSLILESASTNQTSMYLCASSDERIQETQYFGPGTRLLVL.

This chain uses TRBV2 with TRBJ2-1; possible D gene TRBD2, 6 bases. This CDR3 has 18 residues. Germline CDR1 SNHLY, CDR2 FYNNEI. Trimming stripped 6 bases from V and 7 bases from J, with 28 bases between. The CDR3 bases are TGTGCCAGCAGCAGAAGCGCCCTGACCCTAGAACGGGGGAATGAGCAGTTCTTC. Translated: CASSRSALTLERGNEQFF.

The gene calls are TRBV18 and TRBJ2-7; no definite D call. In germline, CDR1 is KGHSH, CDR2 LQKENI. The CDR3 runs 13 residues. Between the trimmed V and J ends, which lost 2 bases and 5 bases, there was a span of 10 bases. CDR3 in DNA: TGTGCCAGCTCACCATTCAAAACGGACGAGCAGTACTTC. Protein: CASSPFKTDEQYF.

Details on this clone: The identical CDR3 is also encoded by other nucleotide sequences in the sample. This chain joins TRBV5-1 and TRBJ2-7, with D unclear. The CDR3 sequence is 14 residues long. CDR1 and CDR2 (germline): SGHRS, YFSETQ. The germline V and J ends were trimmed by 4 bases and 0 bases, with 11 bases remaining between them. The CDR3 DNA sequence: TGCGCCAGCAGCCCGGACGGAAGCTCCTACGAGCAGTACTTC. Translating gives CASSPDGSSYEQYF.

The V call is TRBV7-9, the J call TRBJ2-1; the match to TRBD2 covers 14 bases. The CDR3 spans 15 residues. Germline CDR1 SEHNR, CDR2 FQNEAQ (reference sequence). V trimming: 5 bases; J trimming: 9 bases; junction bases outside the gene matches: 6. This chain's CDR3 is CASSPEGLAGAEQFF. CDR3 bases: TGTGCCAGCAGCCCCGAGGGACTAGCGGGAGCTGAGCAGTTCTTC.